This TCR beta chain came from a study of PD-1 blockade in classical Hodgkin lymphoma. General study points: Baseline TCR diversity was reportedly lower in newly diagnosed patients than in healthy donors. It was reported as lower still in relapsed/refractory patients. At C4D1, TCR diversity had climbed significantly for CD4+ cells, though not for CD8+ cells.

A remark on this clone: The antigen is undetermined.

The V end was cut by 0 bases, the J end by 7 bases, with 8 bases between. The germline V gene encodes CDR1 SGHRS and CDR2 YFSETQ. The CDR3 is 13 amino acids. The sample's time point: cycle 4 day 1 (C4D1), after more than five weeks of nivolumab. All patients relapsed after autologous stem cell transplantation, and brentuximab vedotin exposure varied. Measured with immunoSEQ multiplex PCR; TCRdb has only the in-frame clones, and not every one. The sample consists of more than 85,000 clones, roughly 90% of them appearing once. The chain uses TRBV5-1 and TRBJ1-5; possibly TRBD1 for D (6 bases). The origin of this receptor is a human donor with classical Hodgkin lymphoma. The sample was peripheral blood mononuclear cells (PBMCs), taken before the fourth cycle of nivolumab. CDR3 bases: TGCGCCAGCAGCTTGGCCGGGGGCCAGCCCCAGCATTTT. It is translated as CASSLAGGQPQHF.